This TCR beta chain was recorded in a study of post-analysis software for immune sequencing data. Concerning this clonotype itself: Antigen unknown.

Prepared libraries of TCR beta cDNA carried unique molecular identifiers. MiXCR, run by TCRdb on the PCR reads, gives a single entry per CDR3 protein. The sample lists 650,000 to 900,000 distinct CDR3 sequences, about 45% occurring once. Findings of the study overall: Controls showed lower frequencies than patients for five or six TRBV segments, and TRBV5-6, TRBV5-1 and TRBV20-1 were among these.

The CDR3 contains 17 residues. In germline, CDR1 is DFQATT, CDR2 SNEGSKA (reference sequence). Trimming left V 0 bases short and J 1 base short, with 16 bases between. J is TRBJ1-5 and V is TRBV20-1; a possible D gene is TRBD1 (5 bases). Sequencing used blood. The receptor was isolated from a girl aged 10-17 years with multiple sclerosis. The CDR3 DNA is TGCAGTGCTAGAGATGTGCAGGGCCCTTGGAGCAATCAGCCCCAGCATTTT. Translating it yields CSARDVQGPWSNQPQHF.